Below, 5 T cell receptor beta chains from the same sample are listed, as sequenced in a study of T cells in localized non-small cell lung cancer. Here immunoSEQ multiplex PCR was the method, and the copy in TCRdb shows in-frame clones only, minus some. Found here are a few thousand clones, 25% to 30% of them singletons; the top ten hold approximately 8.7%. The sample consisted of lung tumor tissue, taken before any cancer treatment. The receptor source for this set is a female donor aged 60 or older with stage I lung adenocarcinoma.

This clone was picked up a small number of times. The rearrangement uses TRBV18 and TRBJ2-1; D is possibly TRBD1 (6 bases). The ends were cut back, 5 bases at V and 5 bases at J, with 19 bases in the middle. Looked up from germline, CDR1 is KGHSH and CDR2 is LQKENI. The CDR3 has 16 residues. DNA for the CDR3: TGTGCCAGCTCAGACTTAGGGGGAATTGATAACAATGAGCAGTTCTTC. It codes for CASSDLGGIDNNEQFF.

This clone was picked up a small number of times. This chain uses TRBV9 with TRBJ1-1; D gene unclear. The CDR3 runs to 16 residues. The V gene lost 4 bases and the J gene lost 10 bases, with 26 bases spanning the gap. Germline values: CDR1 SGDLS, CDR2 YYNGEE. CDR3 in DNA: TGTGCCAGCAGCCCTACCTTCCTGGGCCAGCCCGGCGGAGCTTTCTTT. It translates to CASSPTFLGQPGGAFF.

This clone was counted between two and nine times. The rearrangement links TRBV25-1 to TRBJ2-5; 7 bases line up with TRBD1. Trimming cost V 1 base and J 3 bases; bases outside gene matches: 2. The CDR3 covers 14 residues. Germline V lookup: CDR1 MGHDK, CDR2 SYGVNS. Here the CDR3 DNA reads TGTGCCAGCAGTGAATCCGGGACAGAAGAGACCCAGTACTTC. The encoded protein is CASSESGTEETQYF.

The rearrangement uses TRBV12-5 and TRBJ1-2; TRBD1 might be the D (6 bases). This CDR3 is built from 12 residues. CDR1 is LGHNT, CDR2 FRNRAP, per germline. The CDR3 reads CASRGGGYGYTF. The DNA for the CDR3 is TGTGCCAGTAGGGGGGGAGGATATGGCTACACCTTC.

The chain recombines TRBV19 with TRBJ1-5; unclear D gene. The V end was cut by 7 bases, the J end by 0 bases, with 4 bases between. CDR1 is LNHDA, CDR2 SQIVND, per germline (reference sequence). This CDR3 spans 12 amino acids. For the CDR3, the DNA is TGTGCCAGTACGCATAGCAATCAGCCCCAGCATTTT. Translating it yields CASTHSNQPQHF. The full variable domain, with the rest looked up from reference TRBV19 and TRBJ1-5, is DGGITQSPKYLFRKEGQNVTLSCEQNLNHDAMYWYRQDPGQGLRLIYYSQIVNDFQKGDIAEGYSVSREKKESFPLTVTSAQKNPTAFYLCASTHSNQPQHFGDGTRLSIL.